This T cell receptor (beta chain) is from a study of blood T cell repertoires in COVID-19. In the study overall: Samples of COVID-19 (acute and convalescent) were obtained from the United States, Italy and Spain. Sample material is recorded as cDNA or gDNA derived from T cells, B-cell-depleted T cells, or PBMCs.

The CDR3 is 15 residues long. V was clipped by 7 bases and J by 4 bases, with 16 bases between them. Germline assignment: CDR1 SGHTA and CDR2 FQGNSA. In the study's own analysis: Estimated nucleated cell counts came from reference gene primer amplification. Method: immunoSEQ multiplex PCR; TCRdb's copy keeps in-frame clones and lacks some. That table is the source of V, J and clone size, and D and trimming were worked out from the DNA. The sample includes some 90,000 clones, over 70% of them seen just once. About this clone: At the DNA level, this CDR3 is encoded by other sequences in the same sample as well.

Sample: peripheral blood. The rearrangement uses TRBV7-2 and TRBJ2-2; possible D gene TRBD2, 7 bases. This receptor was identified in a man in his sixties with acute or convalescent COVID-19. Written as DNA, the CDR3 is TGTGCCAGCAAGTGGGGGGGGCCTGGCACCGGGGAGCTGTTTTTT. Its translation is CASKWGGPGTGELFF.